The T cell receptor beta chain described here comes from a study of CD8 T cells in Susac syndrome. V shed 6 bases and J shed 0 bases, with 6 bases lying between them. The germline V gene encodes CDR1 SQVTM and CDR2 ANQGSEA. The CDR3 covers 12 residues. Reverse transcription of about 0.45 to 1 ug RNA used random hexamers. Amplification of TCR beta CDR3 was carried out by immunoSEQ multiplex PCR, which covered 54 Vbeta and 13 Jbeta segments. TCRdb independently ran MiXCR on the immunoSEQ multiplex PCR reads; one entry per CDR3 protein. The sample has more than 95,000 distinct CDR3 sequences, 90% to 95% seen once.

This sequence was found in a human donor with multiple sclerosis. Sequencing input: CD8+ T cells from PBMCs. The chain combines TRBV29-1 with TRBJ2-1; D is undetermined. CDR3 nucleotide sequence: TGCAGCGTCCACGTCTCCTACAATGAGCAGTTCTTC. It yields the protein CSVHVSYNEQFF.